These T cell receptor beta chains were read from a single sample in a study of Ad26.COV2.S vaccination and SARS-CoV-2 variants. Sequencing used immunoSEQ multiplex PCR; TCRdb keeps in-frame clones, though not all of them. The data hold approximately 400,000 clones, with roughly 84% observed a single time. Material: peripheral blood, obtained in a trial of Ad26.COV2.S vaccine versus placebo. These receptors were obtained from a person aged 18-65 years who received the Ad26.COV2.S COVID-19 vaccine or a placebo. CDR3s include the opening cysteine and the closing phenylalanine or tryptophan. Fields, in order: clone size, J gene, V gene, D gene, CDR3 protein, CDR3 DNA. D genes are given only for firm matches. Size is stated for part of the rows, as once, few or many counts, or as a class when the clone is expanded.

size: NA
J: TRBJ2-2
V: TRBV28
D: TRBD1
CDR3: CASSPPDRVYTGELFF
DNA: TGTGCCAGCAGTCCCCCAGACAGGGTATACACCGGGGAGCTGTTTTTT

size: NA
J: TRBJ2-1
V: TRBV15
D: TRBD2
CDR3: CATSNTLAGFMEYNEQFF
DNA: TGTGCCACCAGCAATACGCTAGCGGGATTCATGGAGTACAATGAGCAGTTCTTC

size: NA
J: TRBJ2-6
V: TRBV11-3
D: TRBD2
CDR3: CASSPGGSGANVLTF
DNA: TGTGCCAGCAGCCCGGGGGGGTCTGGGGCCAACGTCCTGACTTTC

size: NA
J: TRBJ2-1
V: TRBV19
D: NA
CDR3: CASSIVLAGSIDEQFF
DNA: TGTGCCAGTAGTATTGTGTTGGCAGGGAGCATCGATGAGCAGTTCTTC

size: NA
J: TRBJ1-1
V: TRBV10-2
D: TRBD1
CDR3: CASSVRGTEAFF
DNA: TGCGCCAGCAGTGTCAGGGGGACTGAAGCTTTCTTT

size: NA
J: TRBJ1-2
V: TRBV2
D: NA
CDR3: CASSVSGTNYGYTF
DNA: TGTGCCAGCAGTGTGTCAGGCACGAACTATGGCTACACCTTC

size: NA
J: TRBJ2-4
V: TRBV4-1
D: NA
CDR3: CASSQEGVSGAKNIQYF
DNA: TGCGCCAGCAGCCAAGAGGGCGTCAGCGGGGCCAAAAACATTCAGTACTTC

size: NA
J: TRBJ2-7
V: TRBV9
D: NA
CDR3: CASSANPDSYEQYF
DNA: TGTGCCAGCAGCGCCAACCCCGACAGCTACGAGCAGTACTTC

size: NA
J: TRBJ2-1
V: TRBV30
D: TRBD2
CDR3: CAWRVTSGNEQFF
DNA: TGTGCCTGGAGGGTGACTAGCGGGAATGAGCAGTTCTTC

size: NA
J: TRBJ1-2
V: TRBV7-9
D: NA
CDR3: CASSLAPGANYGYTF
DNA: TGTGCCAGCAGCTTAGCCCCAGGAGCTAACTATGGCTACACCTTC

size: NA
J: TRBJ1-2
V: TRBV3-1/TRBV3-2
D: NA
CDR3: CASSQDQNGHGYTF
DNA: TGTGCCAGCAGCCAAGATCAGAACGGACATGGCTACACCTTC

size: NA
J: TRBJ2-3
V: TRBV4-1
D: NA
CDR3: CASSQGINTDTQYF
DNA: TGCGCCAGCAGCCAAGGCATAAACACAGATACGCAGTATTTT

size: NA
J: TRBJ2-7
V: TRBV4-3
D: NA
CDR3: CASSQDREGSDEQYF
DNA: TGCGCCAGCAGCCAAGATCGAGAGGGGTCCGACGAGCAGTACTTC

size: NA
J: TRBJ2-3
V: TRBV27
D: TRBD2
CDR3: CASSLTSGGASSTDTQYF
DNA: TGTGCCAGCAGTTTAACTAGCGGGGGGGCGTCTAGCACAGATACGCAGTATTTT

size: NA
J: TRBJ1-6
V: TRBV18
D: TRBD1
CDR3: CASSQRDSRGNSPLHF
DNA: TGTGCCAGCTCACAACGGGACAGTAGGGGCAATTCACCCCTCCACTTT

size: few
J: TRBJ1-5
V: TRBV7-6
D: NA
CDR3: CASSLGEGHPQHF
DNA: TGTGCCAGCAGCTTAGGGGAGGGCCACCCCCAGCATTTT

size: NA
J: TRBJ2-5
V: TRBV18
D: TRBD1
CDR3: CASSSYRGPETQYF
DNA: TGTGCCAGCTCATCATACAGGGGGCCGGAGACCCAGTACTTC

size: few
J: TRBJ2-6
V: TRBV19
D: TRBD1
CDR3: CASSIDRQGVTGAGANVLTF
DNA: TGTGCCAGTAGTATAGATCGGCAGGGGGTTACAGGGGCTGGGGCCAACGTCCTGACTTTC

size: NA
J: TRBJ2-1
V: TRBV10-2
D: TRBD2
CDR3: CASSESGLAANNEQFF
DNA: TGCGCCAGCAGTGAGTCAGGGCTAGCGGCAAACAATGAGCAGTTCTTC

size: NA
J: TRBJ2-7
V: TRBV19
D: TRBD1
CDR3: CASAVGQGTWEQYF
DNA: TGTGCCTCAGCGGTGGGACAGGGGACGTGGGAGCAGTACTTC

size: NA
J: TRBJ2-1
V: TRBV10-3
D: TRBD1
CDR3: CAISDGNRGQYNEQFF
DNA: TGTGCCATCAGTGATGGGAACAGGGGGCAGTACAATGAGCAGTTCTTC

size: once
J: TRBJ2-7
V: TRBV10-3
D: NA
CDR3: CAISGGSLDSYEQYF
DNA: TGTGCCATCAGTGGAGGTTCTTTGGACAGCTACGAGCAGTACTTC

size: few
J: TRBJ2-3
V: TRBV10-1
D: NA
CDR3: CASSDPRTDTQYF
DNA: TGCGCCAGCAGTGATCCCCGCACAGATACGCAGTATTTT

size: NA
J: TRBJ2-1
V: TRBV18
D: TRBD2
CDR3: CASSPPNRAGGTLGYNEQFF
DNA: TGTGCCAGCTCACCACCGAACCGGGCGGGAGGGACCCTCGGCTACAATGAGCAGTTCTTC

size: NA
J: TRBJ2-1
V: TRBV24-1
D: NA
CDR3: CATSDRGGYEQFF
DNA: TGTGCCACCAGTGACCGTGGGGGGTATGAGCAGTTCTTC

size: NA
J: TRBJ2-7
V: TRBV18
D: TRBD1
CDR3: CASSPGTAIYEQYF
DNA: TGTGCCAGCTCACCAGGGACAGCTATCTACGAGCAGTACTTC

size: NA
J: TRBJ1-4
V: TRBV5-4
D: NA
CDR3: CASSTRTAEQGKLFF
DNA: TGTGCCAGCAGCACGCGGACCGCCGAACAAGGAAAACTGTTTTTT

size: NA
J: TRBJ2-1
V: TRBV15
D: TRBD2
CDR3: CATSRDGGASGNEQFF
DNA: TGTGCCACCAGCAGAGACGGCGGAGCTAGCGGCAATGAGCAGTTCTTC

size: NA
J: TRBJ2-5
V: TRBV7-7
D: NA
CDR3: CASSLDGHQAETQYF
DNA: TGTGCCAGCAGCTTAGATGGACACCAAGCTGAGACCCAGTACTTC

size: NA
J: TRBJ1-1
V: TRBV18
D: NA
CDR3: CASSPEGAEAFF
DNA: TGTGCCAGCTCACCCGAAGGGGCTGAAGCTTTCTTT

size: once
J: TRBJ1-1
V: TRBV27
D: NA
CDR3: CARPRTVGTEAFF
DNA: TGTGCCAGACCGCGGACAGTGGGCACTGAAGCTTTCTTT

size: NA
J: TRBJ2-5
V: TRBV7-8
D: TRBD2
CDR3: CASSSLSGGLQETQYF
DNA: TGTGCCAGCAGCTCACTTAGCGGGGGGCTCCAAGAGACCCAGTACTTC

size: once
J: TRBJ2-3
V: TRBV4-3
D: NA
CDR3: CASSQSIQGVNDTQYF
DNA: TGCGCCAGCAGCCAATCGATCCAGGGCGTAAATGATACGCAGTATTTT

size: once
J: TRBJ2-6
V: TRBV7-2
D: TRBD2
CDR3: CASSLFGLAGSGANVLTF
DNA: TGTGCCAGCAGCTTATTTGGACTAGCTGGGTCTGGGGCCAACGTCCTGACTTTC

size: NA
J: TRBJ2-7
V: TRBV2
D: NA
CDR3: CASSEGLDSYEQYF
DNA: TGTGCCAGCAGTGAAGGGCTGGATTCCTACGAGCAGTACTTC

size: NA
J: TRBJ1-4
V: TRBV5-1
D: NA
CDR3: CASSPLGGASNEKLFF
DNA: TGCGCCAGCAGCCCCCTGGGGGGGGCGTCTAATGAAAAACTGTTTTTT

size: NA
J: TRBJ2-5
V: TRBV30
D: TRBD2
CDR3: CAWSIVRTSGSKETQYF
DNA: TGTGCCTGGAGTATTGTTAGGACTAGCGGGAGTAAAGAGACCCAGTACTTC

size: NA
J: TRBJ2-7
V: TRBV5-4
D: NA
CDR3: CASSLRGYEQYF
DNA: TGTGCCAGCAGCTTACGAGGTTACGAGCAGTACTTC

size: once
J: TRBJ2-2
V: TRBV7-2
D: TRBD2
CDR3: CAGTSGRANGLFF
DNA: TGTGCCGGAACTAGCGGGAGGGCCAACGGGCTGTTTTTT

size: NA
J: TRBJ2-6
V: TRBV5-1
D: NA
CDR3: CASSLGGGLVSGANVLTF
DNA: TGCGCCAGCAGCTTGGGAGGGGGGTTGGTCTCTGGGGCCAACGTCCTGACTTTC

size: NA
J: TRBJ2-1
V: TRBV5-1
D: NA
CDR3: CASSWGLGAGNEQFF
DNA: TGCGCCAGCAGCTGGGGGCTCGGGGCGGGCAATGAGCAGTTCTTC

size: NA
J: TRBJ1-2
V: TRBV2
D: NA
CDR3: CASSQGTHGYTF
DNA: TGTGCCAGCAGCCAAGGGACGCATGGCTACACCTTC

size: NA
J: TRBJ2-2
V: TRBV7-2
D: TRBD2
CDR3: CASSLNSLAAGELFF
DNA: TGTGCCAGCAGCTTAAATTCGCTAGCGGCCGGGGAGCTGTTTTTT